This TCR beta chain is drawn from a study of T-cell memory formation after mild COVID-19. The table lists this clonotype with a few counts. The CDR3 contains 16 residues. Looked up from germline, CDR1 is SGHAT and CDR2 is FQNNGV. V was trimmed by 2 bases and J by 1 base, leaving 14 bases between them. TCRdb reprocessed the 5' RACE reads via MiXCR and lists one record per CDR3 protein. The data hold about 470,000 distinct CDR3 sequences, with around a quarter observed a single time. This TCR derives from an adult woman who had mild COVID-19 (a few samples of this study predate the infection). Cell type and time point are not known. The rearrangement uses TRBV11-2 and TRBJ1-1, with D maybe TRBD1 (6 bases). The sequenced sample consisted of PBMCs or a T cell subset sorted from them (not recorded which). The CDR3: CASSLRGGGPNTEAFF. The CDR3 DNA is TGTGCCAGCAGCTTAAGGGGGGGAGGGCCGAACACTGAAGCTTTCTTT.